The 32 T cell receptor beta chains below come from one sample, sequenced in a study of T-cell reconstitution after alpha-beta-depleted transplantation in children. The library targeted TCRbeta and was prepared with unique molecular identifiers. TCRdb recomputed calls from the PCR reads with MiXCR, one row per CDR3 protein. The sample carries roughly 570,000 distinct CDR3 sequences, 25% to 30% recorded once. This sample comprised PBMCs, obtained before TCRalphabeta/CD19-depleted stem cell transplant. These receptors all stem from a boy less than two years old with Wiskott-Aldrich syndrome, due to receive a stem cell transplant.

The CDR3 is CASTLTSGRGNTQYF. The CDR3 bases are TGTGCCAGCACTTTGACTAGCGGGAGGGGGAATACGCAGTATTTT. The chain recombines TRBV12-3 or TRBV12-4 with TRBJ2-3; TRBD2 aligns across 14 bases. There are 15 residues in the CDR3. The trim removed 7 bases at V and 7 bases at J, leaving 7 bases unmatched.

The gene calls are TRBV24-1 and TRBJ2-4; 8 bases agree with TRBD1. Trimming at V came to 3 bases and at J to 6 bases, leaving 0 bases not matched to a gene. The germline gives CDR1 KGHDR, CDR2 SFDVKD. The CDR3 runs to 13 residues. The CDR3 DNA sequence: TGTGCCACCAGTGATGACAGGGGAAACATTCAGTACTTC. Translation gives CATSDDRGNIQYF.

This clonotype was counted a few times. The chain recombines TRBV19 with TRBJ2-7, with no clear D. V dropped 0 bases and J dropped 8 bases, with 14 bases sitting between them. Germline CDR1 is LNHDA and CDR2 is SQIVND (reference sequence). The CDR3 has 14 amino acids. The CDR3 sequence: CASSIDWVSSKQYF. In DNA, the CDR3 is TGTGCCAGTAGTATAGATTGGGTCAGCAGTAAGCAGTACTTC.

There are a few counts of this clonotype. CDR3 in amino acids: CAIRAAVSNEKLFF. DNA of the CDR3: TGTGCCATCAGGGCGGCGGTCTCAAATGAAAAACTGTTTTTT. The rearrangement uses TRBV10-3 and TRBJ1-4, with no clear D. The CDR3 is made up of 14 amino acids. V lost 6 bases and J 5 bases, leaving 13 bases between the germline ends. From germline, CDR1 is ENHRY and CDR2 SYGVKD.

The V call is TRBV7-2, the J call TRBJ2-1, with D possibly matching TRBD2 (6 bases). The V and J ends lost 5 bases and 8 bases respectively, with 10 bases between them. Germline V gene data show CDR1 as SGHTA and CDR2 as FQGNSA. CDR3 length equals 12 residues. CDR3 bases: TGTGCCAGCAGCAGATGGGAGGATGAGCAGTTCTTC. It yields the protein CASSRWEDEQFF.

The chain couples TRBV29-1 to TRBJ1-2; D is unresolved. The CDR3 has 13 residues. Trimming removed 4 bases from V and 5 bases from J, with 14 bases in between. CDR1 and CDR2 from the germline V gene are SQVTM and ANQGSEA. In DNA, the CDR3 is TGCAGCGTTGTGGACGAGCTGGGTTATGGCTACACCTTC. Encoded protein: CSVVDELGYGYTF.

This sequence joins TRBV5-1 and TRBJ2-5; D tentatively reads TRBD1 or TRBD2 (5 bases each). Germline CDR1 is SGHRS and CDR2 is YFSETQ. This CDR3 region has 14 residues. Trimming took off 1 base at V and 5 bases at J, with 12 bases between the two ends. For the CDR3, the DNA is TGCGCCAGCAGCTTGTCCCAGGGCGGGGAGACCCAGTACTTC. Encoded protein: CASSLSQGGETQYF.

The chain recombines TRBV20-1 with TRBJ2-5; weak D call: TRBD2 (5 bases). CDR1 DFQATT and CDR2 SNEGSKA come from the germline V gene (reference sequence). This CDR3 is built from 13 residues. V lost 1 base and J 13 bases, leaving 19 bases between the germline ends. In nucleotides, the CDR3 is TGCAGTGCTAGAGCACCCAGTGGACTCAATGGGTACTTC. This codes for CSARAPSGLNGYF.

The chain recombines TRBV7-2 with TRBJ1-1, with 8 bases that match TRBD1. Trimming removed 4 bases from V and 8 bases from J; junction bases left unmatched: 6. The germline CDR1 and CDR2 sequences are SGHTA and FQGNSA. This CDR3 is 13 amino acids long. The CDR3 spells CASSSAPGGEAFF. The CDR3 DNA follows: TGTGCCAGCAGCTCGGCCCCAGGGGGCGAAGCTTTCTTT.

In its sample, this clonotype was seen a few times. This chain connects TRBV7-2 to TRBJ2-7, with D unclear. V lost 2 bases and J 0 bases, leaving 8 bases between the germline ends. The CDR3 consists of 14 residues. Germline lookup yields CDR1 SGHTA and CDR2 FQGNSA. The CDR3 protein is CASSLRRNSYEQYF. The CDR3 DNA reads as TGTGCCAGCAGCTTACGGCGGAACTCCTACGAGCAGTACTTC. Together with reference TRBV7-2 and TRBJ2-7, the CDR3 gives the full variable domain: GAGVSQSPSNKVTEKGKDVELRCDPISGHTALYWYRQSLGQGLEFLIYFQGNSAPDKSGLPSDRFSAERTGGSVSTLTIQRTQQEDSAVYLCASSLRRNSYEQYFGPGTRLTVT.

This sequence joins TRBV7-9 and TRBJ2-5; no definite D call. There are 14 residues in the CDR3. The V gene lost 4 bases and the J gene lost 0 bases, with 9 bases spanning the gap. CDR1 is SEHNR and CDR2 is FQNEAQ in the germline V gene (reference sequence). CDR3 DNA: TGTGCCAGCAGCTACTCCAGCCACCAAGAGACCCAGTACTTC. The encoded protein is CASSYSSHQETQYF. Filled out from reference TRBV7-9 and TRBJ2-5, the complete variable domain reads DTGVSQNPRHKITKRGQNVTFRCDPISEHNRLYWYRQTLGQGPEFLTYFQNEAQLEKSRLLSDRFSAERPKGSFSTLEIQRTEQGDSAMYLCASSYSSHQETQYFGPGTRLLVL.

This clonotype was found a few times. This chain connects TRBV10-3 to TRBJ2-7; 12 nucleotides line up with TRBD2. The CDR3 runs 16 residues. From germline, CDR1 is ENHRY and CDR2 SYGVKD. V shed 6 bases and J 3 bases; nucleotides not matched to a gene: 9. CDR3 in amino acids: CAIRGLAGGPNYEQYF. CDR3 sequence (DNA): TGTGCCATCAGGGGCCTAGCGGGAGGGCCAAACTACGAGCAGTACTTC.

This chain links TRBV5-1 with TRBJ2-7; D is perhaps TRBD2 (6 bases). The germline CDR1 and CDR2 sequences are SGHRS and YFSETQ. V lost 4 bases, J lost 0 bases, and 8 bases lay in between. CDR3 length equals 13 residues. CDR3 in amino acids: CASSAGSSYEQYF. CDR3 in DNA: TGCGCCAGCAGCGCCGGGAGCTCCTACGAGCAGTACTTC.

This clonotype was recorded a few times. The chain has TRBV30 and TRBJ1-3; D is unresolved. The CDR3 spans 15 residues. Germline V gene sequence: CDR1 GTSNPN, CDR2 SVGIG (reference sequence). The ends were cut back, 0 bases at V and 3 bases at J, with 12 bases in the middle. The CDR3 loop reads CAWSVMGFNGNTIYF. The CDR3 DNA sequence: TGTGCCTGGAGTGTTATGGGGTTTAATGGAAACACCATATATTTT. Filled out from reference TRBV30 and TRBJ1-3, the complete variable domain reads SQTIHQWPATLVQPVGSPLSLECTVEGTSNPNLYWYRQAAGRGLQLLFYSVGIGQISSEVPQNLSASRPQDRQFILSSKKLLLSDSGFYLCAWSVMGFNGNTIYFGEGSWLTVV.

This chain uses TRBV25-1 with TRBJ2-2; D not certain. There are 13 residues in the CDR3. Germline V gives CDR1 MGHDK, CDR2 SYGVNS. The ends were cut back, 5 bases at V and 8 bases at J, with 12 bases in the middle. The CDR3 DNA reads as TGTGCCAGCAGTCTGATAGAAGGGGGGGAGCTGTTTTTT. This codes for CASSLIEGGELFF.

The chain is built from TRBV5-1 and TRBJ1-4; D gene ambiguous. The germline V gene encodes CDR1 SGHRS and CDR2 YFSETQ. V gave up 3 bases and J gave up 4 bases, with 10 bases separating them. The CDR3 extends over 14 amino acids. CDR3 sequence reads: CASSSEQFNEKLFF. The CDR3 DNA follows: TGCGCCAGCAGCTCGGAACAGTTTAATGAAAAACTGTTTTTT.

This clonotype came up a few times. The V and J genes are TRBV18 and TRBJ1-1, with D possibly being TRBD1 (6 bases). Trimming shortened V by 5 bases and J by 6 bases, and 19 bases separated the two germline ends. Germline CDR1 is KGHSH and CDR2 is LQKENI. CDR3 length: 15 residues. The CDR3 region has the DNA TGTGCCAGCTCAGCGAACAGGGTAGGGTTCCCTGAAGCTTTCTTT. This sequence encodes CASSANRVGFPEAFF.

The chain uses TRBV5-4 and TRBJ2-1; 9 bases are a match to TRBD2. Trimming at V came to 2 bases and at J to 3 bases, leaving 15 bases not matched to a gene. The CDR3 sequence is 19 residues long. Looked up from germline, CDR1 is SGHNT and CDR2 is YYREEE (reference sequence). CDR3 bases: TGTGCCAGCAGCTTTGGACTACGGGCTAGCGGGAAGTTCTACAATGAGCAGTTCTTC. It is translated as CASSFGLRASGKFYNEQFF.

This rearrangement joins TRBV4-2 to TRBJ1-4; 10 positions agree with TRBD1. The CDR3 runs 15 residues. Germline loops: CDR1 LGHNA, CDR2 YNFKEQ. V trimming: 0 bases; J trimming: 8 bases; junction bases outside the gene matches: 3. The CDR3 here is CASSQDGTGDEKLFF. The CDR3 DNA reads TGTGCCAGCAGCCAAGATGGGACAGGGGACGAAAAACTGTTTTTT.

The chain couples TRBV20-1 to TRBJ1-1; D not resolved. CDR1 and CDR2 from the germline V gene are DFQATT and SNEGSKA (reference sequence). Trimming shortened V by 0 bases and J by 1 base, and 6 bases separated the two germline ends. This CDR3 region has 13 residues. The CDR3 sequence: CSARDYQNTEAFF. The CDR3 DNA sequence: TGCAGTGCTAGAGATTACCAGAACACTGAAGCTTTCTTT.

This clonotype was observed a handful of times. The CDR3, as DNA: TGTGCCAGCAGTTTTCCCTCTGCGGGGGCTGGAAACACCATATATTTT. It encodes CASSFPSAGAGNTIYF. V is TRBV12-3 or TRBV12-4 and J is TRBJ1-3, with TRBD1 as a possible D gene (5 bases). Trimming took 3 bases from V and 2 from J, leaving 14 bases between them. CDR3 length: 16 residues.

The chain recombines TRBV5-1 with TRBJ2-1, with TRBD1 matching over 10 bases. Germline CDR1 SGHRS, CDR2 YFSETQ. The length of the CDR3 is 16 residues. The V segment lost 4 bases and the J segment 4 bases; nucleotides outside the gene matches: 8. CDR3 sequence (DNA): TGCGCCAGCAGCCCGACAGGGGGCGATCCATACAATGAGCAGTTCTTC. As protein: CASSPTGGDPYNEQFF.

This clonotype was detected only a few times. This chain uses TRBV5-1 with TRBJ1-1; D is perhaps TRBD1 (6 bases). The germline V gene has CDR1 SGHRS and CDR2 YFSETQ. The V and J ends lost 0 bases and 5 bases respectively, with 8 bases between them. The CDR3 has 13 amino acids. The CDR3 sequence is CASSLAGQTEAFF. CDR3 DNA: TGCGCCAGCAGCTTGGCCGGACAGACTGAAGCTTTCTTT.

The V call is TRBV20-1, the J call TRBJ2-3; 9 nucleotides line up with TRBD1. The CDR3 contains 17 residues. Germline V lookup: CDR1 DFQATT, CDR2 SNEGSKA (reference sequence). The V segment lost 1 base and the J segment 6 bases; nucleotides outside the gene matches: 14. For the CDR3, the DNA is TGCAGTGCTAGAGGTCCGGGCGGGACAGGGTATCGGGATACGCAGTATTTT. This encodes CSARGPGGTGYRDTQYF.

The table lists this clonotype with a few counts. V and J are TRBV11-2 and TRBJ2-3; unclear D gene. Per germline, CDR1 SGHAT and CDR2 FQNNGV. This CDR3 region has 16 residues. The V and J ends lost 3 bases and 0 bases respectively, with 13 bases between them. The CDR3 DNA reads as TGTGCCAGCAGCTTTGGGTCGGATCCTAGCACAGATACGCAGTATTTT. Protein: CASSFGSDPSTDTQYF.

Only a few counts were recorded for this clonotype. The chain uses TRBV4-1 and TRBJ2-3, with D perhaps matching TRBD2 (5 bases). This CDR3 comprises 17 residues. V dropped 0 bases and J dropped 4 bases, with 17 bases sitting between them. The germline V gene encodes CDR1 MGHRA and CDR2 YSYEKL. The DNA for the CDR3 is TGCGCCAGCAGCCAAGATGCCCCGGGGTTTGATTCAGATACGCAGTATTTT. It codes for CASSQDAPGFDSDTQYF.

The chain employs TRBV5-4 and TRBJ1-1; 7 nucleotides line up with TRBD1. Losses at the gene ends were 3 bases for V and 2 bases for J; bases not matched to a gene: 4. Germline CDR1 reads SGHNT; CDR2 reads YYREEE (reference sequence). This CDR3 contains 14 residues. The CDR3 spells CASSSTGTNTEAFF. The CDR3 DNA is TGTGCCAGCAGCTCGACAGGGACTAACACTGAAGCTTTCTTT.

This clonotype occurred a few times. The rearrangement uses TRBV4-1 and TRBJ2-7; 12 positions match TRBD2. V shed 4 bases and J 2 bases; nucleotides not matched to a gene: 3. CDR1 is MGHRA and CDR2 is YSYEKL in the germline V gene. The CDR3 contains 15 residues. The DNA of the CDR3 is TGCGCCAGCAGCCGGACTAGCGGGACTACCTACGAGCAGTACTTC. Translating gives CASSRTSGTTYEQYF.

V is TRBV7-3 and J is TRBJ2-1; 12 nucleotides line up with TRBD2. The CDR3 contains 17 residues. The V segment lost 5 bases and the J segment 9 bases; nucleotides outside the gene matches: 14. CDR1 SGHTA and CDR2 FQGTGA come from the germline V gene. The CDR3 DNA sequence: TGTGCCAGCAGCCAAAGGGCCCGGACTAGCGGGACAGTTGAGCAGTTCTTC. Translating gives CASSQRARTSGTVEQFF.

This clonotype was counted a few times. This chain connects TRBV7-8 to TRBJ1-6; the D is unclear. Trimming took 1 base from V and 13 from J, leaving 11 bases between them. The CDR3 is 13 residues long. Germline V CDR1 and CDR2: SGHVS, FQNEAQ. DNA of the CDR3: TGTGCCAGCAGCTTAGAACGAGAGTCCCCCCTCCACTTT. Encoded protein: CASSLERESPLHF.

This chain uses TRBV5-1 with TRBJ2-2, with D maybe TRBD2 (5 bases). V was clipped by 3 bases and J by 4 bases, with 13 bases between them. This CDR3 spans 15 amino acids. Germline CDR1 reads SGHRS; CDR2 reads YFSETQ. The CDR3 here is CASSSPTSFTGELFF. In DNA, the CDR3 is TGCGCCAGCAGCTCGCCCACTAGTTTCACCGGGGAGCTGTTTTTT.

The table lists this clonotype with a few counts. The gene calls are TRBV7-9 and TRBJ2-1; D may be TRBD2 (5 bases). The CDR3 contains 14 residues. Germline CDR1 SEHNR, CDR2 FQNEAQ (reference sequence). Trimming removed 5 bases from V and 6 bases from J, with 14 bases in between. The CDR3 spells CASSALMGVNEQFF. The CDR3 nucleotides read TGTGCCAGCAGCGCCCTTATGGGAGTCAATGAGCAGTTCTTC.